This passage covers 14 T cell receptor beta chains from one sample sequenced in a study of a mutant IDH1 vaccine in newly diagnosed glioma. The time point denotes: baseline, week 1 (first vaccination visit). This sample's treatment: pre-vaccination baseline after standard-of-care therapy. Only in-frame clones appear in the TCRdb table, and some are missing; sequencing was by immunoSEQ multiplex PCR. The sample contains 65,000 to 70,000 clones, around 86% of which appear only once. This specimen was PBMCs, taken from a glioma patient treated with radiotherapy, temozolomide or both. All receptors come from a man aged 25 to 40 with glioma.

This clone was counted a few times. The chain joins TRBV6-5 to TRBJ1-2; the D is unclear. CDR1 is MNHEY and CDR2 is SVGAGI in the germline V gene. The V and J ends lost 4 bases and 7 bases respectively, with 7 bases between them. This CDR3 contains 11 residues. This CDR3 reads CASSSASGYTF. CDR3 bases: TGTGCCAGCAGTTCCGCATCTGGCTACACCTTC.

J is TRBJ2-1 and V is TRBV9; 11 bases line up with TRBD2. The CDR3 extends over 20 amino acids. The V gene's germline CDR1 is SGDLS and CDR2 YYNGEE. J lost 8 bases, V lost 3 bases, and 22 bases had no gene match. The CDR3 DNA follows: TGTGCCAGCAGCGGATGGCCTAGAAGGGGACTAGCGGCGCAAAGGGATGAGCAGTTCTTC. Translated, it gives CASSGWPRRGLAAQRDEQFF.

This clone has just one count. The chain links TRBV28 to TRBJ1-6; 11 bases align to TRBD1. This CDR3 comprises 17 residues. Trimming cost V 5 bases and J 7 bases; bases outside gene matches: 10. The germline V gene has CDR1 MDHEN and CDR2 SYDVKM. The CDR3 sequence is CASSGGPGDRGNSPLHF. The CDR3 DNA is TGTGCCAGCAGTGGGGGGCCTGGGGACAGGGGGAATTCACCCCTCCACTTT.

The V call is TRBV4-1, the J call TRBJ2-1; D possibly corresponds to TRBD2 (5 bases). Germline V lookup: CDR1 MGHRA, CDR2 YSYEKL. The CDR3 is 13 residues long. Trimming pared 1 base from V and 11 bases from J, leaving 12 bases between. In DNA form, the CDR3 reads TGCGCCAGCAGCCAAGGTTACGGGGAAAAGCAGTTCTTC. Amino acid sequence: CASSQGYGEKQFF.

With respect to this clone: One end of the junction fails to match germline, which may point to a read error. This rearrangement joins TRBV5-1 to TRBJ1-6, with TRBD1 matching 7 bases. The CDR3 is 15 amino acids. Germline CDR1 SGHRS, CDR2 YFSETQ. The CDR3 spells CASSLSGQYNSPLHF. CDR3 in DNA: TGTGCCAGCAGCTTGTCGGGACAGTATAATTCACCCCTCCACTTT.

V is TRBV14 and J is TRBJ2-1; possible D gene TRBD1, 6 bases. Trimming cost V 5 bases and J 9 bases, with 14 bases left between them. CDR3 length: 13 residues. Per germline, CDR1 SGHDN and CDR2 FVKESK. CDR3 DNA sequence: TGTGCCAGCAGCTGGCGACAGGCCGGTGAGCAGTTCTTC. Its translation: CASSWRQAGEQFF.

The chain links TRBV27 to TRBJ2-1; D gene unclear. Trimming removed 0 bases from V and 7 bases from J, with 10 bases in between. The CDR3 consists of 14 residues. Germline assignment: CDR1 MNHEY and CDR2 SMNVEV (reference sequence). CDR3 nucleotide sequence: TGTGCCAGCAGTTTATCGCCGGGTAGAAATGAGCAGTTCTTC. Its protein product is CASSLSPGRNEQFF.

The chain carries TRBV18 and TRBJ2-5; unclear D gene. The germline V and J ends were trimmed by 5 bases and 0 bases, with 4 bases remaining between them. The germline gives CDR1 KGHSH, CDR2 LQKENI. The CDR3 has 12 residues. DNA for the CDR3: TGTGCCAGCTCAGCGAACCAAGAGACCCAGTACTTC. It codes for CASSANQETQYF.

CDR3 sequence reads: CASSARNYANSGNTIYF. The DNA for the CDR3 is TGTGCCAGCAGCGCCCGGAATTATGCCAACTCTGGAAACACCATATATTTT. The chain links TRBV9 to TRBJ1-3; D uncertain. This CDR3 has 17 residues. The germline V gene has CDR1 SGDLS and CDR2 YYNGEE. V lost 3 bases and J 0 bases, leaving 16 bases between the germline ends.

The chain links TRBV6-1 to TRBJ1-2; 7 positions agree with TRBD1. The CDR3 has 13 residues. J gave up 8 bases and V 4 bases, and 7 bases lay outside the gene matches. Germline lookup yields CDR1 MNHNS and CDR2 SASEGT. CDR3 loop: CASSAVQGRGYTF. The CDR3 region has the DNA TGTGCCAGCAGTGCAGTACAGGGGAGGGGCTACACCTTC.

This rearrangement joins TRBV10-3 to TRBJ1-1; unclear D gene. Germline-derived CDR1 and CDR2 are ENHRY and SYGVKD. CDR3 length: 13 amino acids. Trimming removed 7 bases from V and 0 bases from J, with 9 bases in between. CDR3 sequence reads: CAIIARLNTEAFF. Written as DNA, the CDR3 is TGTGCCATCATTGCACGGTTGAACACTGAAGCTTTCTTT.

This chain uses TRBV11-2 with TRBJ2-7, with D uncertain. In germline, CDR1 is SGHAT, CDR2 FQNNGV. This CDR3 spans 14 amino acids. V was clipped by 5 bases and J by 4 bases, with 15 bases between them. The CDR3 here is CASSPPLTSYEQYF. CDR3 coding DNA: TGTGCCAGCAGCCCCCCTTTAACCTCTTACGAGCAGTACTTC.

V is TRBV10-1 and J is TRBJ2-7; D is possibly TRBD1 (5 bases). Germline V gives CDR1 WNHNN, CDR2 SYGVQD (reference sequence). The ends were cut back, 0 bases at V and 4 bases at J, with 10 bases in the middle. This CDR3 has 14 amino acids. The CDR3 nucleotides read TGCGCCAGCAGTGAGTCAGGCAAGGGGTACGAGCAGTACTTC. Protein product: CASSESGKGYEQYF.

V is TRBV28 and J is TRBJ2-5, with 7 bases aligning to TRBD1. Looked up from germline, CDR1 is MDHEN and CDR2 is SYDVKM. This CDR3 is 14 amino acids long. Trimming took 5 bases from V and 4 from J; bases not matched to a gene: 7. The CDR3 DNA follows: TGTGCCAGCAGTACGGGACAGACCATAGAGACCCAGTACTTC. It codes for CASSTGQTIETQYF.